Listed below are T cell receptor beta chains from one sample, sequenced in a study of blood T cell repertoires in COVID-19. Sequencing used immunoSEQ multiplex PCR; TCRdb keeps in-frame clones, though not all of them. The data show approximately 500,000 clones, approximately 88% seen once. The specimen sequenced was peripheral blood. Receptor source: a woman aged 45 to 65 with COVID-19, enrolled during active disease. Both conserved end residues are part of each CDR3. D genes are given only for firm matches. Clone size appears in some rows only: once, few, many, or a class for an expanded clone.

d_call: -; j_call: TRBJ1-1; v_call: TRBV30; clone_size: -; cdr3_nt: TGTGCCTGGAGTTCAGGTATCACTGAAGCTTTCTTT; cdr3_aa: CAWSSGITEAFF
d_call: -; j_call: TRBJ1-2; v_call: TRBV5-1; clone_size: -; cdr3_nt: TGCGCCAGCACCTATGGAGGGGTGGGGAACAACTACACCTTC; cdr3_aa: CASTYGGVGNNYTF
d_call: TRBD1; j_call: TRBJ1-6; v_call: TRBV19; clone_size: -; cdr3_nt: TGTGCCAGTAGTATCGACAGGGGAACCAAACCCCTCCACTTT; cdr3_aa: CASSIDRGTKPLHF
d_call: -; j_call: TRBJ1-3; v_call: TRBV4-1; clone_size: -; cdr3_nt: TGCGCCAGCAGCCAAGACGGTGGGGGGTACTCTGGAAACACCATATATTTT; cdr3_aa: CASSQDGGGYSGNTIYF
d_call: -; j_call: TRBJ1-1; v_call: TRBV7-9; clone_size: -; cdr3_nt: TGTGCCAGCAGCCAATTCGAAGAGGGCACTGAAGCTTTCTTT; cdr3_aa: CASSQFEEGTEAFF
d_call: -; j_call: TRBJ1-2; v_call: TRBV2; clone_size: -; cdr3_nt: TGTGCCAGCAGTGCCGACAGGTCCTATGGCTACACCTTC; cdr3_aa: CASSADRSYGYTF
d_call: -; j_call: TRBJ1-2; v_call: TRBV5-6; clone_size: -; cdr3_nt: TGTGCCAGCAGCTTGTCGGCAGGTTATGGCTACACCTTC; cdr3_aa: CASSLSAGYGYTF
d_call: -; j_call: TRBJ1-1; v_call: TRBV28; clone_size: -; cdr3_nt: TGTGCCAGCAGTTTATTGACGGGGTCCCCCCTTGAAGCTTTCTTT; cdr3_aa: CASSLLTGSPLEAFF
d_call: TRBD1; j_call: TRBJ1-1; v_call: TRBV18; clone_size: -; cdr3_nt: TGTGCCAGCTCACTCGGGACAGGAATGAACACTGAAGCTTTCTTT; cdr3_aa: CASSLGTGMNTEAFF
d_call: -; j_call: TRBJ2-7; v_call: TRBV24-1; clone_size: once; cdr3_nt: TGTGCCACCAGTGATGGGGGCAGGGGCTCCTACGAGCAGTACTTC; cdr3_aa: CATSDGGRGSYEQYF
d_call: -; j_call: TRBJ2-7; v_call: TRBV6-5; clone_size: -; cdr3_nt: TGTGCCAGCAGAACCGCCCCGGGGATTTACGAGCAGTACTTC; cdr3_aa: CASRTAPGIYEQYF
d_call: -; j_call: TRBJ1-1; v_call: TRBV27; clone_size: -; cdr3_nt: TGTGCCAGCAGTTCGGGACCACCGGGACTGGAGAACACTGAAGCTTTCTTT; cdr3_aa: CASSSGPPGLENTEAFF
d_call: TRBD2; j_call: TRBJ2-4; v_call: TRBV30; clone_size: once; cdr3_nt: TGTGCCTTCTCAACGGGACTAGCTTTCGACATTCAGTACTTC; cdr3_aa: CAFSTGLAFDIQYF
d_call: TRBD1; j_call: TRBJ1-1; v_call: TRBV28; clone_size: -; cdr3_nt: TGTGCCAGCAGTCAGAGGACAGGGAACACTGAAGCTTTCTTT; cdr3_aa: CASSQRTGNTEAFF
d_call: -; j_call: TRBJ1-2; v_call: TRBV13; clone_size: -; cdr3_nt: TGTGCCAGCAGCTCCGCGGCGGGGGTAGTCTATGGCTACACCTTC; cdr3_aa: CASSSAAGVVYGYTF
d_call: TRBD2; j_call: TRBJ2-1; v_call: TRBV9; clone_size: -; cdr3_nt: TGTGCCAGCAGCGACTCCTCCGGGACTAGCGGGGGGAACTACAATGAGCAGTTCTTC; cdr3_aa: CASSDSSGTSGGNYNEQFF
d_call: -; j_call: TRBJ1-5; v_call: TRBV18; clone_size: few; cdr3_nt: TGTGCCAGCTCACCAGCAATTACTGACAGGAGCAATCAGCCCCAGCATTTT; cdr3_aa: CASSPAITDRSNQPQHF
d_call: -; j_call: TRBJ2-1; v_call: TRBV3-1/TRBV3-2; clone_size: -; cdr3_nt: TGTGCCAGCAGCCAAGGCGGTTACAATGAGCAGTTCTTC; cdr3_aa: CASSQGGYNEQFF
d_call: -; j_call: TRBJ1-2; v_call: TRBV6-5; clone_size: -; cdr3_nt: TGTGCCACCTTGATGAGTTGGGACTCCTATGGCTACACCTTC; cdr3_aa: CATLMSWDSYGYTF
d_call: TRBD1; j_call: TRBJ1-1; v_call: TRBV10-2; clone_size: few; cdr3_nt: TGCGCCAGCAGTGATCACAGGGGGCCCGGTGGAGCTTTCTTT; cdr3_aa: CASSDHRGPGGAFF
d_call: -; j_call: TRBJ2-1; v_call: TRBV7-2; clone_size: once; cdr3_nt: TGTGCCAGCAGCCGCTCGACAGCCTCCTACAATGAGCAGTTCTTC; cdr3_aa: CASSRSTASYNEQFF
d_call: TRBD1; j_call: TRBJ1-5; v_call: TRBV15; clone_size: few; cdr3_nt: TGTGCCACCAGCACCCAAGACAGGGGATTTAGCCAGCCCCAGCATTTT; cdr3_aa: CATSTQDRGFSQPQHF
d_call: -; j_call: TRBJ2-7; v_call: TRBV7-9; clone_size: -; cdr3_nt: TGTGCCAGCAGCTTTGTCCCAAACTACGAGCAGTACTTC; cdr3_aa: CASSFVPNYEQYF
d_call: -; j_call: TRBJ2-1; v_call: TRBV11-2; clone_size: once; cdr3_nt: TGTGCCAGCAGCTTAAGCTCGCTCTCTAGAGGCCTACACAATGAGCAGTTCTTC; cdr3_aa: CASSLSSLSRGLHNEQFF
d_call: -; j_call: TRBJ1-6; v_call: TRBV6-1; clone_size: -; cdr3_nt: TGTGCCAGCAGTGAAGGGACAGCGAGCTCACCCCTCCACTTT; cdr3_aa: CASSEGTASSPLHF
d_call: TRBD1; j_call: TRBJ2-1; v_call: TRBV9; clone_size: -; cdr3_nt: TGTGCCAGCAGTCGCCGACAGGGGGATATCGATGAGCAGTTCTTC; cdr3_aa: CASSRRQGDIDEQFF
d_call: -; j_call: TRBJ1-1; v_call: TRBV4-1; clone_size: -; cdr3_nt: TGCGCCAGCAGCCAAGGACCTACTTTGGCAGGGAAGGCTTTCTTT; cdr3_aa: CASSQGPTLAGKAFF
d_call: TRBD1; j_call: TRBJ1-5; v_call: TRBV3-1/TRBV3-2; clone_size: -; cdr3_nt: TGTGCCAGCAGCCAAGAAGTAGGACAGGCCTTGTGGCCCCAGCATTTT; cdr3_aa: CASSQEVGQALWPQHF
d_call: TRBD1; j_call: TRBJ2-7; v_call: TRBV6-6; clone_size: -; cdr3_nt: TGTGCCAGCAGCGCGGGACAGGCCTACGAGCAGTACTTC; cdr3_aa: CASSAGQAYEQYF
d_call: -; j_call: TRBJ1-2; v_call: TRBV7-2; clone_size: -; cdr3_nt: TGTGCCAGCAGCTCCCCGGACTCCCGCCCCTATGGCTACACCTTC; cdr3_aa: CASSSPDSRPYGYTF
d_call: -; j_call: TRBJ2-5; v_call: TRBV11-3; clone_size: -; cdr3_nt: TGTGCCAGCAGCTTAGGGGTGCGGGGCCAAGAGACCCAGTACTTC; cdr3_aa: CASSLGVRGQETQYF
d_call: TRBD2; j_call: TRBJ2-3; v_call: TRBV2; clone_size: -; cdr3_nt: TGTGCCAGCAGGCCACTAGCGGGGTCATCAGATACGCAGTATTTT; cdr3_aa: CASRPLAGSSDTQYF
d_call: TRBD2; j_call: TRBJ2-5; v_call: TRBV7-8; clone_size: -; cdr3_nt: TGTGCCAGCAGCTTAGGGCCTAGCGGGGGGCCTGGGGAGACCCAGTACTTC; cdr3_aa: CASSLGPSGGPGETQYF
d_call: -; j_call: TRBJ2-2; v_call: TRBV7-8; clone_size: -; cdr3_nt: TGTGCCAGCAGCTCCCTACCTCCCGGGACATCGAACACCGGGGAGCTGTTTTTT; cdr3_aa: CASSSLPPGTSNTGELFF
d_call: TRBD2; j_call: TRBJ2-1; v_call: TRBV11-2; clone_size: -; cdr3_nt: TGTGCCAGCAGCTTAGCTGGGACTAGCTCCTACAATGAGCAGTTCTTC; cdr3_aa: CASSLAGTSSYNEQFF
d_call: TRBD2; j_call: TRBJ2-6; v_call: TRBV19; clone_size: -; cdr3_nt: TGTGCCAGTAGTGCCGGACTAGCGGGGGTCTACTCTGGGGCCAACGTCCTGACTTTC; cdr3_aa: CASSAGLAGVYSGANVLTF
d_call: -; j_call: TRBJ2-1; v_call: TRBV5-1; clone_size: -; cdr3_nt: TGCGCCAGCAGCTTGTTCCAGGGATCCTACAATGAGCAGTTCTTC; cdr3_aa: CASSLFQGSYNEQFF
d_call: TRBD1; j_call: TRBJ1-2; v_call: TRBV2; clone_size: -; cdr3_nt: TGTGCCAGCAGCGCCTGGACAGGGGGCAATGGCTACACCTTC; cdr3_aa: CASSAWTGGNGYTF
d_call: -; j_call: TRBJ1-2; v_call: TRBV27; clone_size: -; cdr3_nt: TGTGCCAGCAGCCCCTGGGGAGGGGATGGCTACACCTTC; cdr3_aa: CASSPWGGDGYTF
d_call: -; j_call: TRBJ1-1; v_call: TRBV5-4; clone_size: -; cdr3_nt: TGTGCCAGCAGCCCCAGGACAGAGCTTGTAGCTTTCTTT; cdr3_aa: CASSPRTELVAFF
d_call: -; j_call: TRBJ2-3; v_call: TRBV3-1/TRBV3-2; clone_size: -; cdr3_nt: TGTGCCAGCAGCCAGGTGCCTGAGGATACGCAGTATTTT; cdr3_aa: CASSQVPEDTQYF
d_call: -; j_call: TRBJ1-2; v_call: TRBV5-6; clone_size: -; cdr3_nt: TGTGCCAGCAGCTTGAAGGGCAGGGCCGGCTACACCTTC; cdr3_aa: CASSLKGRAGYTF